The present T cell receptor (beta chain) was sequenced within a study of T cells in Graves' hyperthyroidism and ophthalmopathy. Study-wide context: The authors collected peripheral blood at initial diagnosis, before any treatment.

Trimming shortened V by 7 bases and J by 4 bases, and 19 bases separated the two germline ends. Germline V CDR1 and CDR2: MNHEY, SVGEGT. The CDR3 is 15 residues long. Regions amplified from RNA transcripts were the TCR beta CDR3 regions. In the first-round RT-PCR of the TCR CDR3, the HTBI primer set was used. TCRdb called the multiplex PCR reads again in MiXCR, with one record for every CDR3 protein. The data contain around 690,000 distinct CDR3 sequences, around 16% of them singletons. This clonotype appeared many times. Uncontrolled infection, other autoimmune disease, pregnancy and lactation each barred patients from inclusion. The PBMCs were sourced from fresh peripheral blood (about 10 ml).

The chain carries TRBV6-2 or TRBV6-3 and TRBJ2-5; D is undetermined. The sample taken for sequencing was blood. This TCR was recovered from a man in his fifties or sixties with Graves' hyperthyroidism. Here the CDR3 DNA reads TGTGCCAGCAAGTTGTGGGCACGCTTTGGAGAGACCCAGTACTTC. It yields the protein CASKLWARFGETQYF.